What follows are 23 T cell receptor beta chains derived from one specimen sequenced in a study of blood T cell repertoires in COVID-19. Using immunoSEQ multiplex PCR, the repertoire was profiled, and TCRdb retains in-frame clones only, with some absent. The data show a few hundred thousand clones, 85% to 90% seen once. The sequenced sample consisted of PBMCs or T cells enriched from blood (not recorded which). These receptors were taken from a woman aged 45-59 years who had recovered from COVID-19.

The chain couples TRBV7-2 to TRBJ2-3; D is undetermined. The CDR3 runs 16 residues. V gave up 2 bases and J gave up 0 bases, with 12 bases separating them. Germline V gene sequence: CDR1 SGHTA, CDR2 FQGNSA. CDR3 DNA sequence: TGTGCCAGCAGCTTATACGGAGATCAGAGCACAGATACGCAGTATTTT. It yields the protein CASSLYGDQSTDTQYF. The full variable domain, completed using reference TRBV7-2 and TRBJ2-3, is GAGVSQSPSNKVTEKGKDVELRCDPISGHTALYWYRQSLGQGLEFLIYFQGNSAPDKSGLPSDRFSAERTGGSVSTLTIQRTQQEDSAVYLCASSLYGDQSTDTQYFGPGTRLTVL.

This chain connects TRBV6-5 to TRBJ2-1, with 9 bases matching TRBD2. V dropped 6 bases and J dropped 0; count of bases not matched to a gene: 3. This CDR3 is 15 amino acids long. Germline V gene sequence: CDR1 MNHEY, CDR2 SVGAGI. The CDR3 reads CASRRGGSSYNEQFF. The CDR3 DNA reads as TGTGCCAGCAGGCGGGGGGGGAGCTCCTACAATGAGCAGTTCTTC.

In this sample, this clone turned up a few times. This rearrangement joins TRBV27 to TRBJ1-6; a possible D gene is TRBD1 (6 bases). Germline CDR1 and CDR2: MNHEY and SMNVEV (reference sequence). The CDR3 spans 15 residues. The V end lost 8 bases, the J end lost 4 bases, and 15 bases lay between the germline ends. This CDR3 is CASGPGGQYNSPLHF. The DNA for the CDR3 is TGTGCCAGCGGACCAGGCGGACAGTATAATTCACCCCTCCACTTT.

The CDR3 coding sequence is TGTGCCAGCAGTCTCCCTCTAGCGGGGGACTCCTACGAGCAGTACTTC. It translates to CASSLPLAGDSYEQYF. The chain uses TRBV7-9 and TRBJ2-7; 10 bases are a match to TRBD2. Germline values: CDR1 SEHNR, CDR2 FQNEAQ (reference sequence). J gave up 0 bases and V 6 bases, and 8 bases lay outside the gene matches. The CDR3 has 16 residues. The full variable domain, in which reference TRBV7-9 and TRBJ2-7 provide the parts outside the CDR3, is DTGVSQNPRHKITKRGQNVTFRCDPISEHNRLYWYRQTLGQGPEFLTYFQNEAQLEKSRLLSDRFSAERPKGSFSTLEIQRTEQGDSAMYLCASSLPLAGDSYEQYFGPGTRLTVT.

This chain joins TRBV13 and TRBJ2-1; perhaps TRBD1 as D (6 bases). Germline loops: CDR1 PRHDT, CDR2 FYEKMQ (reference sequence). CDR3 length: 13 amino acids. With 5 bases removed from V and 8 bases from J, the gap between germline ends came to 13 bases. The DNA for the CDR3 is TGTGCCAGCAGCCAGGGGCAGGGCTATGAGCAGTTCTTC. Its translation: CASSQGQGYEQFF.

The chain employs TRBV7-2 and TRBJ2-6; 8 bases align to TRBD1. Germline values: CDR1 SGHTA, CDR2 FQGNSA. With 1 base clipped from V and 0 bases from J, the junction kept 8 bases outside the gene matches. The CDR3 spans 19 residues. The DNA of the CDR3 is TGTGCCAGCAGCTTAGGCACGGGACAGGCAAACTCTGGGGCCAACGTCCTGACTTTC. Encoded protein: CASSLGTGQANSGANVLTF.

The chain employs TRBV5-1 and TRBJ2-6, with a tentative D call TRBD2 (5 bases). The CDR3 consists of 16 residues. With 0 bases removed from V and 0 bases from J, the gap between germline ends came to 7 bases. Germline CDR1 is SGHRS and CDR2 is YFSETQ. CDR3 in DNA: TGCGCCAGCAGCTTGGAGGCGGGCTCTGGGGCCAACGTCCTGACTTTC. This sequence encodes CASSLEAGSGANVLTF.

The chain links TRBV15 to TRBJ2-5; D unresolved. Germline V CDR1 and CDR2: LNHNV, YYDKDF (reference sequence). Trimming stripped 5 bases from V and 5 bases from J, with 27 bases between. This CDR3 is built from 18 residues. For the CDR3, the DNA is TGTGCCACCAGCCGACCTAATGCCCAGCGTCCTCTCTTGGAGACCCAGTACTTC. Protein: CATSRPNAQRPLLETQYF.

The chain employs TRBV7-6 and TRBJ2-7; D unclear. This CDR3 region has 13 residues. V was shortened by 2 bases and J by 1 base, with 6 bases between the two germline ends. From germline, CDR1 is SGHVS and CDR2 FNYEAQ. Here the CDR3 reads CASSLSISYEQYF. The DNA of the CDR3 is TGTGCCAGCAGCTTAAGCATATCCTACGAGCAGTACTTC.

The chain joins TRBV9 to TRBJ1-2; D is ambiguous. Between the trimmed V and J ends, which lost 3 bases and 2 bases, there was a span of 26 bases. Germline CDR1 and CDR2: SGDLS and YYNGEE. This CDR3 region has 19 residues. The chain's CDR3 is CASSGQAGKVAGKNYGYTF. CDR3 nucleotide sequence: TGTGCCAGCAGCGGGCAGGCGGGAAAAGTGGCGGGGAAGAACTATGGCTACACCTTC.

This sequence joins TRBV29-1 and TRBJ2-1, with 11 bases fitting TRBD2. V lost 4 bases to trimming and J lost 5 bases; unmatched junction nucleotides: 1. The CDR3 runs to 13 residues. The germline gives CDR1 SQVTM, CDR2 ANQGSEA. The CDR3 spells CSVGGLADNEQFF. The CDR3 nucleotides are TGCAGCGTTGGGGGACTAGCGGACAATGAGCAGTTCTTC.

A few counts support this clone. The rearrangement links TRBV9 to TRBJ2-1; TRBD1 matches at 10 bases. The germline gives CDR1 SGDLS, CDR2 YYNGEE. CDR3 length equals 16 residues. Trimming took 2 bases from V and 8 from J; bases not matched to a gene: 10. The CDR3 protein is CASSVAGTGVGDEQFF. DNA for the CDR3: TGTGCCAGCAGCGTCGCCGGGACAGGGGTGGGGGATGAGCAGTTCTTC.

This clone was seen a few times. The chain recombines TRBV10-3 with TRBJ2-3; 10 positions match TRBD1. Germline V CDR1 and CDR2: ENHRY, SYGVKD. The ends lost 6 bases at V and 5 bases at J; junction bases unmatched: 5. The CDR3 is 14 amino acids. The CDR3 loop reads CAIRDRGSGDTQYF. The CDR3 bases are TGTGCCATCAGGGACAGGGGGTCGGGAGATACGCAGTATTTT.

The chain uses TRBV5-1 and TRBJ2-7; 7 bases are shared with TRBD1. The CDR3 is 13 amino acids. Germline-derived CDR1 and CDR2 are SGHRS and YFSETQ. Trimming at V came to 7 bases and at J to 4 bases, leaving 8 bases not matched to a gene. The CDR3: CASGSGTVYEQYF. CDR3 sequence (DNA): TGCGCCAGCGGATCCGGGACAGTGTACGAGCAGTACTTC.

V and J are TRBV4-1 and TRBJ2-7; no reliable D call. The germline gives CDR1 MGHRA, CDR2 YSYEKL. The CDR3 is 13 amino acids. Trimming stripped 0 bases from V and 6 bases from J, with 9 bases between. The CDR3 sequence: CASSQDPRGEQYF. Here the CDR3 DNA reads TGCGCCAGCAGCCAAGATCCCCGCGGCGAGCAGTACTTC.

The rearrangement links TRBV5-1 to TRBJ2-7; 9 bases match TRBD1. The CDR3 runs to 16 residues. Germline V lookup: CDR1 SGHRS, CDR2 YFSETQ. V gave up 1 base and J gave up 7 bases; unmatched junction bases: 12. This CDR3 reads CASSLIGGTGLGEQYF. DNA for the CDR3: TGCGCCAGCAGCTTGATAGGCGGGACAGGGTTAGGGGAGCAGTACTTC.

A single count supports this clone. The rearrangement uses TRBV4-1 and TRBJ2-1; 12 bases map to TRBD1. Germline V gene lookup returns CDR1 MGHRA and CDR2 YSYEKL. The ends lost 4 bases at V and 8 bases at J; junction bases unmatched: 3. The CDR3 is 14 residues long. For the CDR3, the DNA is TGCGCCAGCAGCCGCCGGGACAGGGGGCATGAGCAGTTCTTC. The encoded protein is CASSRRDRGHEQFF.

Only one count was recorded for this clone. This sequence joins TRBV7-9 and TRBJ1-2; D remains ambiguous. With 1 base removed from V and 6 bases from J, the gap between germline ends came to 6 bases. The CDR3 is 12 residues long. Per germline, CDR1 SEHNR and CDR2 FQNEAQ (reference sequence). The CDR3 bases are TGTGCCAGCAGCTTAGAAGGAGATGGCTACACCTTC. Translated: CASSLEGDGYTF.

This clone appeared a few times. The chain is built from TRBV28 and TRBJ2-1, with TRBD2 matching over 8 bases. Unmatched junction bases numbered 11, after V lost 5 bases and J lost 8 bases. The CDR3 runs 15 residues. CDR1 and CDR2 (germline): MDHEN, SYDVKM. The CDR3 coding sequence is TGTGCCAGCAGTACACTGTCCCGGGGGGGGGATGAGCAGTTCTTC. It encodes CASSTLSRGGDEQFF.

DNA for the CDR3: TGTGCCAGCAGTGACGACAGGGTCAACACTGAAGCTTTCTTT. Translation gives CASSDDRVNTEAFF. This sequence joins TRBV6-1 and TRBJ1-1; 7 nucleotides match TRBD1. Germline values: CDR1 MNHNS, CDR2 SASEGT. V trimming: 3 bases; J trimming: 2 bases; junction bases outside the gene matches: 3. The length of the CDR3 is 14 residues.

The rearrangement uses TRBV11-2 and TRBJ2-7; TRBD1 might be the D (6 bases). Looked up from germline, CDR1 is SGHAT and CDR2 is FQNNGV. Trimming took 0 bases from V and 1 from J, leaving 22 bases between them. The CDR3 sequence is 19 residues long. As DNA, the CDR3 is TGTGCCAGCAGCTTAGATGGTTTTAGCCGGGACAAAAAGTCCTACGAGCAGTACTTC. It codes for CASSLDGFSRDKKSYEQYF.

The CDR3 DNA is TGTGCCAGCAGCCAAGTTCGGGAAGGGGACATCACAGATACGCAGTATTTT. It yields the protein CASSQVREGDITDTQYF. This chain connects TRBV4-2 to TRBJ2-3; a possible D gene is TRBD1 (6 bases). CDR3 length equals 17 residues. V was trimmed by 1 base and J by 2 bases, leaving 16 bases between them. Germline V gene lookup returns CDR1 LGHNA and CDR2 YNFKEQ.

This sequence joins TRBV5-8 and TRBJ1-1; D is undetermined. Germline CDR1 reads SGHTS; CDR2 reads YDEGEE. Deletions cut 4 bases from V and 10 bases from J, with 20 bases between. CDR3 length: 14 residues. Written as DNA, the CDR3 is TGTGCCAGCAGCCAAAGGAGGAAGGAAGGCGCAGCTTTCTTT. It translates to CASSQRRKEGAAFF.